This T cell receptor beta chain was captured in a study of blood T cell repertoires in COVID-19. The wider study: The origin of the acute and convalescent COVID-19 samples was the United States, Italy and Spain.

As processed by the authors: How many nucleated cells were present was estimated from reference gene primer amplification. Assay: immunoSEQ multiplex PCR; the TCRdb copy retains only in-frame clones and omits some. V, J and clone size are those of that table, while D and trimming were read from the DNA. The table records some 350,000 clones, 70% to 90% of them present only once. Trimming took 1 base from V and 3 from J; bases not matched to a gene: 3. CDR1 and CDR2 (germline): SGHNT, YENEEA. The CDR3 is 15 amino acids. This TCR derives from a human donor in a cohort sampled during active COVID-19. Material for sequencing was peripheral blood. This chain uses TRBV11-3 with TRBJ2-5, with 9 bases fitting TRBD1. The CDR3 bases are TGTGCCAGCAGCTTAGCAACAGGGGGCGAAGAGACCCAGTACTTC. Protein sequence: CASSLATGGEETQYF.